The sequence of this T cell receptor beta chain was determined in a study of T cell repertoires in cytomegalovirus infection. At the level of the study: In public TCR beta signatures, there were indications of both CMV infection and matching HLA type.

This clonotype was counted between two and nine times. Its target is not known. TCRdb re-called the reads through MiXCR, storing one row per CDR3 protein. The repertoire holds just over 450,000 distinct CDR3 sequences, with under 55% as singletons. Study observations and caveats: Dominating the ex vivo response were TCR beta clonotypes that were CMV-specific and HLA-C-restricted.

This specimen was cultured PBMCs, taken from culture after CMV antigen stimulation. The receptor was derived from a human donor in good health (CMV status not recorded). Some clones in this sample may be carry-over from other donors' samples.

The CDR3 loop is CASSPGTGQNQPQHF. CDR3 nucleotide sequence: TGTGCCAGCAGCCCGGGGACAGGGCAAAATCAGCCCCAGCATTTT. This chain joins TRBV7-8 and TRBJ1-5; 9 bases line up with TRBD1. V dropped 5 bases and J dropped 4; count of bases not matched to a gene: 6. The CDR3 extends over 15 amino acids. CDR1 is SGHVS, CDR2 FQNEAQ, per germline.